Listed here is a single T cell receptor beta chain. What it binds is unknown. Repertoires were generated with immunoSEQ multiplex PCR, while TCRdb's copy carries only in-frame clones and drops some. The sample lists around 95,000 clones, about 86% occurring once. This sample was taken from a study of T cell responses to AZD1222 COVID-19 vaccine. The study, taken as a whole, reports: Donors skewed white British and female; clonal diversity was possibly underestimated. Spike-wide vaccine-associated CD4 TCRs dominated at 160-218 and 743-854. Repertoire sampling occurred only after the peak T cell response.

Trimming took off 3 bases at V and 0 bases at J, with 15 bases between the two ends. The CDR3 runs to 17 residues. Germline CDR1 reads MDHEN; CDR2 reads SYDVKM. This receptor was taken from an adult in good health. This chain links TRBV28 with TRBJ1-5; D is unclear. This material consisted of peripheral blood, taken on day 0 of AZD1222 vaccination. The CDR3 nucleotides are TGTGCCAGCAGTTTTTATCGGTATAGGTTTAGCAATCAGCCCCAGCATTTT. Protein product: CASSFYRYRFSNQPQHF.